The rows below give T cell receptor beta chains drawn from one sample of a study of blood T cell repertoires in COVID-19. Clones were read by immunoSEQ multiplex PCR, and TCRdb kept only the in-frame ones, dropping some. Of fewer than 100,000 clones listed, more than 60% are singletons. Sequencing used peripheral blood. The receptors derive from a man between 70 and 80 years old with acute or convalescent COVID-19. Each CDR3 is given with its conserved first and last residue. D genes are given only for firm matches. For some rows the clone size is stated as once, few or many, or as a class when expanded; others skip it.

DNA: TGTGCCACCAGTGAGGTCGGACAGATGGATTCACCCCTCCACTTT
CDR3: CATSEVGQMDSPLHF
J: TRBJ1-6
size: .
V: TRBV24-1
D: .
length: 15

DNA: TGTGCCAGCAGCTTCTCGAGTTTTTATGGCTACACCTTC
CDR3: CASSFSSFYGYTF
J: TRBJ1-2
size: .
V: TRBV7-2
D: .
length: 13

DNA: TGTGCCAGCAGCCAAGCCGGGACAGGGGGCACCTACGAGCAGTACTTC
CDR3: CASSQAGTGGTYEQYF
J: TRBJ2-7
size: many
V: TRBV4-2
D: TRBD1
length: 16

DNA: TGTGCCAGCTGCCGCCAAGGAGGCCAGGAACTGTTTTTT
CDR3: CASCRQGGQELFF
J: TRBJ1-4
size: few
V: TRBV12-3/TRBV12-4
D: .
length: 13

DNA: TGTGCCAGCAGCCCGTTCTCCTACGAGCAGTACTTC
CDR3: CASSPFSYEQYF
J: TRBJ2-7
size: .
V: TRBV7-2
D: .
length: 12

DNA: TGCAGTGCTGCGACAACTTACGAGCAGTACTTC
CDR3: CSAATTYEQYF
J: TRBJ2-7
size: .
V: TRBV20-1
D: .
length: 11

DNA: TGTGCCTGGAGTTCCCAGGCCGCTAGCAATCAGCCCCAGCATTTT
CDR3: CAWSSQAASNQPQHF
J: TRBJ1-5
size: .
V: TRBV30
D: .
length: 15

DNA: TGCGCCAGCAGCAGGAGCATGAACACTGAAGCTTTCTTT
CDR3: CASSRSMNTEAFF
J: TRBJ1-1
size: few
V: TRBV5-1
D: .
length: 13

DNA: TGTGCCAGCAGAGGGACTAGCGGGGGATACGAGCAGTACTTC
CDR3: CASRGTSGGYEQYF
J: TRBJ2-7
size: .
V: TRBV28
D: TRBD2
length: 14

DNA: TGTGCCAGCATTGAGCAGGGGGCAGGCAATGAGCAGTTCTTC
CDR3: CASIEQGAGNEQFF
J: TRBJ2-1
size: few
V: TRBV7-2
D: TRBD1
length: 14

DNA: TGCGCCAGCAGCCAAGATCAGAAGGGAGGCAGAGGAACAGATACGCAGTATTTT
CDR3: CASSQDQKGGRGTDTQYF
J: TRBJ2-3
size: .
V: TRBV4-3
D: .
length: 18

DNA: TGTGCCACCAGTGACCCGCCGGAAGAGACCCAGTACTTC
CDR3: CATSDPPEETQYF
J: TRBJ2-5
size: .
V: TRBV24-1
D: .
length: 13

DNA: TGTGCCAGTAGCCCCTCAACAGGGTTAGGGGACACTGAAGCTTTCTTT
CDR3: CASSPSTGLGDTEAFF
J: TRBJ1-1
size: .
V: TRBV19
D: .
length: 16

DNA: TGTGCCAGCAGCGTAGCACTAGTCGCCTCCGAGCAGTACTTC
CDR3: CASSVALVASEQYF
J: TRBJ2-7
size: .
V: TRBV9
D: .
length: 14

DNA: TGTGCCAGCGCGGCAGGGTCCTCCTACGAGCAGTACTTC
CDR3: CASAAGSSYEQYF
J: TRBJ2-7
size: .
V: TRBV27
D: .
length: 13

DNA: TGTGCCAGCAGTTACTCGACAGGGGGATCCCAGCCCCAGCATTTT
CDR3: CASSYSTGGSQPQHF
J: TRBJ1-5
size: .
V: TRBV6-5
D: TRBD1
length: 15

DNA: TGTGCCAGCAGGCCCCTACAGGGTACTGGCAATCAGCCCCAGCATTTT
CDR3: CASRPLQGTGNQPQHF
J: TRBJ1-5
size: .
V: TRBV2
D: .
length: 16

DNA: TGTGCCAGCAGTTTATCTTTGCTTACTGGCTACGAGCAGTACTTC
CDR3: CASSLSLLTGYEQYF
J: TRBJ2-7
size: .
V: TRBV27
D: .
length: 15

DNA: TGTGCCACCAGTGACCGGACAGGGGCGAGCGGGATAATCGGGGAGCTGTTTTTT
CDR3: CATSDRTGASGIIGELFF
J: TRBJ2-2
size: .
V: TRBV24-1
D: TRBD1
length: 18

DNA: TGCAGCGTCTTCCTAGCGGGAGTGGCCGGGGAGCTGTTTTTT
CDR3: CSVFLAGVAGELFF
J: TRBJ2-2
size: .
V: TRBV29-1
D: TRBD2
length: 14

DNA: TGTGCCATCAGTGATCAGGGCTATAGCAATCAGCCCCAGCATTTT
CDR3: CAISDQGYSNQPQHF
J: TRBJ1-5
size: .
V: TRBV10-3
D: .
length: 15

DNA: TGTGCCAGCAGCTATAGAGGGTTCGATCCCTACGAGCAGTACTTC
CDR3: CASSYRGFDPYEQYF
J: TRBJ2-7
size: .
V: TRBV5-5
D: .
length: 15

DNA: TGTGCCAGCAGCTTTTGGTCCGGCTCCTACGAGCAGTACTTC
CDR3: CASSFWSGSYEQYF
J: TRBJ2-7
size: .
V: TRBV7-2
D: .
length: 14

DNA: TGCGCCAGCAGCTTGCGACTAGATAACAATGAGCAGTTCTTC
CDR3: CASSLRLDNNEQFF
J: TRBJ2-1
size: once
V: TRBV5-1
D: .
length: 14

DNA: TGTGCCAGTAGTATACTCGCCCTAGCGGGAGAGCGGGAGACCCAGTACTTC
CDR3: CASSILALAGERETQYF
J: TRBJ2-5
size: .
V: TRBV19
D: TRBD2
length: 17

DNA: TGTGCCAGCAGACCAGGGTCCGGGGCCAACGTCCTGACTTTC
CDR3: CASRPGSGANVLTF
J: TRBJ2-6
size: .
V: TRBV28
D: .
length: 14

DNA: TGTGCCAGCAGCCCCGAGGTGGGCACTGAAGCTTTCTTT
CDR3: CASSPEVGTEAFF
J: TRBJ1-1
size: few
V: TRBV7-8
D: .
length: 13

DNA: TGTGCCAGCAGCCAGGGACTAGCGGGAGGCCCACGGACCCAGTACTTC
CDR3: CASSQGLAGGPRTQYF
J: TRBJ2-5
size: .
V: TRBV3-1/TRBV3-2
D: TRBD2
length: 16

DNA: TGTGCCACCAGCAGAGGAAGACAGACCACCTCTGGGGCCAACGTCCTGACTTTC
CDR3: CATSRGRQTTSGANVLTF
J: TRBJ2-6
size: .
V: TRBV15
D: .
length: 18

DNA: TGTGCTTTTTCCGGGACGCAGTATTTT
CDR3: CAFSGTQYF
J: TRBJ2-3
size: .
V: TRBV2
D: .
length: 9

DNA: TGTGCCAGCAGCTTGGTTCCCCTGACAGGGTATAATTCACCCCTCCACTTT
CDR3: CASSLVPLTGYNSPLHF
J: TRBJ1-6
size: .
V: TRBV5-5
D: TRBD1
length: 17

DNA: TGTGCCAGCAGCCGCACAAAATCACTAGCGTTTGGGGCCAATGAGCAGTTCTTC
CDR3: CASSRTKSLAFGANEQFF
J: TRBJ2-1
size: .
V: TRBV5-4
D: TRBD2
length: 18

DNA: TGTGCCAGCAGTTACTCGTCGAACAGGGGAGAAACTGAAGCTTTCTTT
CDR3: CASSYSSNRGETEAFF
J: TRBJ1-1
size: .
V: TRBV6-5
D: TRBD1
length: 16

DNA: TGTGCCAGCAGTTTCCCGGAGGCTAGCGGGAGGAACGAGCAGTACTTC
CDR3: CASSFPEASGRNEQYF
J: TRBJ2-7
size: few
V: TRBV27
D: TRBD2
length: 16

DNA: TGTGCCAGCAGCACAGGGGGGCTACCCTATGGCTACACCTTC
CDR3: CASSTGGLPYGYTF
J: TRBJ1-2
size: few
V: TRBV6-5
D: TRBD1
length: 14

DNA: TGTGCCAGCAGCTCACCTCGCGGGGGTCGAGCTTTCTTT
CDR3: CASSSPRGGRAFF
J: TRBJ1-1
size: .
V: TRBV11-2
D: .
length: 13

DNA: TGTGCCAGCAGCCACAGGCGGGAGAGCGGGGAGCAGTTCTTC
CDR3: CASSHRRESGEQFF
J: TRBJ2-1
size: .
V: TRBV3-1/TRBV3-2
D: TRBD2
length: 14

DNA: TGTGCCAGCAGCGACAGGGGGCTGATGGATACTGAAGCTTTCTTT
CDR3: CASSDRGLMDTEAFF
J: TRBJ1-1
size: .
V: TRBV5-6
D: TRBD1
length: 15

DNA: TGTGCCAGCAGCCAAGGGGGGGGCGATGAGCAGTTCTTC
CDR3: CASSQGGGDEQFF
J: TRBJ2-1
size: once
V: TRBV7-9
D: .
length: 13

DNA: TGTGCCAGCAGCCGCGGGGAGGTACCGTACTTC
CDR3: CASSRGEVPYF
J: TRBJ2-7
size: .
V: TRBV6-2/TRBV6-3
D: .
length: 11

DNA: TGTGCCAGCATCTTTAGCAATGAGCAGTTCTTC
CDR3: CASIFSNEQFF
J: TRBJ2-1
size: .
V: TRBV6-7
D: .
length: 11

DNA: TGTGCCAGCAGTGGACTAGCGGTTCTCTCAGAGACCCAGTACTTC
CDR3: CASSGLAVLSETQYF
J: TRBJ2-5
size: few
V: TRBV7-2
D: TRBD2
length: 15

DNA: TGTGCCAGTAGTATTGGCAGTTTCACAGATACGCAGTATTTT
CDR3: CASSIGSFTDTQYF
J: TRBJ2-3
size: .
V: TRBV19
D: .
length: 14

DNA: TGCGCCAGCAGCCGAAGCACAGGGCAGCCCCAGCATTTT
CDR3: CASSRSTGQPQHF
J: TRBJ1-5
size: many
V: TRBV4-1
D: .
length: 13

DNA: TGCGCCAGCAGCCCTTTTGGGCTAAAAGGCTACACCTTC
CDR3: CASSPFGLKGYTF
J: TRBJ1-2
size: .
V: TRBV4-1
D: .
length: 13